This is a list of T cell receptor beta chains from one sample in a study of Tregs in tolerant kidney transplant recipients. Sequencing was performed with immunoSEQ multiplex PCR; in TCRdb, only in-frame clones are kept and a portion is missing. The sample lists more than 95,000 clones, about 90% seen once, with approximately 0.6% in the top ten. What was sequenced was CD4+ T cells from blood. Source of these receptors: a human donor in good health. The CDR3 runs from the conserved cysteine through the conserved F or W. The D gene is left open where the match is weak. Rows give clone size only sometimes, using once, few, many, or a class for an expanded clone.

TRBJ2-1,-,TRBV11-3,-,TGTGCCAGCAGCTTAGTTTCCGGGGCCCCAATCTTC,CASSLVSGAPIF
TRBJ1-1,-,TRBV25-1,-,TGTGCCAGCAGGGAAGGACAGCCGAACACTGAAGCTTTCTTT,CASREGQPNTEAFF
TRBJ2-7,TRBD2,TRBV5-1,once,TGCGCCAGCAGCTTAATCAGTGGGGCTAGCGGGAGGTCGTCCTACGAGCAGTACTTC,CASSLISGASGRSSYEQYF
TRBJ2-3,-,TRBV20-1,-,TGCAGTGCCCCTTCCACAGATACGCAGTATTTT,CSAPSTDTQYF
TRBJ2-7,TRBD1,TRBV11-3,-,TGTGCCAGCAGCCTGAGACAGGGGCACGAGCAGTACTTC,CASSLRQGHEQYF
TRBJ2-5,-,TRBV12-5,-,TGTGCTAGTGGTTTGGTAGATCTCAGGGTAGAGACCCAGTACTTC,CASGLVDLRVETQYF
TRBJ2-6,-,TRBV29-1,-,TGCAGCGTTGTAGGGGGCTCTGGGGCCAACGTCCTGACTTTC,CSVVGGSGANVLTF
TRBJ1-3,-,TRBV5-1,few,TGCGCCAGCAGAGAAAACAGAGACACCATATATTTT,CASRENRDTIYF
TRBJ1-4,-,TRBV14,-,TGTGCCAGCAGCCAAGAGGTCGGGGGGGAAAAACTGTTTTTT,CASSQEVGGEKLFF
TRBJ2-1,TRBD2,TRBV11-3,-,TGTGCCAGCAGCCCCGGGACTAGCGAACAGTTCTTC,CASSPGTSEQFF
TRBJ1-2,-,TRBV5-1,once,TGCGCCAGCAGCTTGGAGGCAACGGTTGGCTACACCTTC,CASSLEATVGYTF
TRBJ1-1,-,TRBV21-1,-,TGTGCCAGCAGCAAAGAGGACGTCCTCCCCCACAACACTGAAGCTTTCTTT,CASSKEDVLPHNTEAFF
TRBJ2-1,TRBD2,TRBV6-4,-,TGTGCCAGCAGACCCCGGACTAGCGGGAGTTGGGATGAGCAGTTCTTC,CASRPRTSGSWDEQFF
TRBJ2-2,TRBD2,TRBV7-9,once,TGTGCCAGCAGCATCGGGACTAGCGGGGCGAACACCGGGGAGCTGTTTTTT,CASSIGTSGANTGELFF
TRBJ2-7,-,TRBV25-1,-,TGTGCCAGCAGTGAGCCGGGCTCCTACGAGCAGTACTTC,CASSEPGSYEQYF
TRBJ2-1,-,TRBV5-4,-,TGTGCCAGCGGGACCCAGAGCTCCTACAATGAGCAGTTCTTC,CASGTQSSYNEQFF
TRBJ1-3,-,TRBV27,-,TGTGCCAGCAGCCGGACGGGGGTAGGAGGAAACACCATATATTTT,CASSRTGVGGNTIYF
TRBJ1-2,-,TRBV27,-,TGTGCCAGCAGTGAAGGGTATGGCTACACCTTC,CASSEGYGYTF
TRBJ2-3,-,TRBV12-5,-,TGTGCTAGTGGTTTCGGACTGCCCACAGATACGCAGTATTTT,CASGFGLPTDTQYF
TRBJ1-2,-,TRBV4-2,-,TGTGCCAGCAGCCAAGGGACAGAGGGTGGTTATGGCTACACCTTC,CASSQGTEGGYGYTF
TRBJ2-7,-,TRBV6-6,-,TGTGCCAGCGCCGGGCGACGCTGGGAGCAGTACTTC,CASAGRRWEQYF
TRBJ2-1,TRBD2,TRBV2,-,TGTGCCACCAGCCGCGGGGGGGCGTTTAATGAGCAGTTCTTC,CATSRGGAFNEQFF
TRBJ2-2,-,TRBV5-1,-,TGCGCCAGCAGCTTAGTGGCCGGGGAGCTGTTTTTT,CASSLVAGELFF
TRBJ1-2,-,TRBV18,-,TGTGCCAGCTCACCAGACGGCAATTATGGCTACACCTTC,CASSPDGNYGYTF
TRBJ2-1,TRBD2,TRBV29-1,-,TGCAGCACTGGTTGGGGGGGCAATGAGCAGTTCTTC,CSTGWGGNEQFF
TRBJ2-7,TRBD1,TRBV19,-,TGTGCCAGTAGTATAGGCCGGACAGGGATCCACGAGCAGTACTTC,CASSIGRTGIHEQYF
TRBJ1-3,-,TRBV19,-,TGTGCCAGTAAGGACAGATACGCTGGAAACACCATATATTTT,CASKDRYAGNTIYF
TRBJ1-2,-,TRBV14,-,TGTGCCAGCAGCCAGTTTAGGACAGCGGGCTATGGCTACACCTTC,CASSQFRTAGYGYTF
TRBJ1-2,-,TRBV6-5,-,TGTGCCAGCAGTGGAAGGGGAGAAGGGGACTATGGCTACACCTTC,CASSGRGEGDYGYTF
TRBJ1-1,-,TRBV7-2,-,TGTGCCAGCAGCTTTAACAGTCGCCGGGAAGCTTTCTTT,CASSFNSRREAFF
TRBJ2-1,TRBD1,TRBV7-9,-,TGTGCCAGCAGCCCCCGGTGGACAGGGCCCGGCCTCTACAATGAGCAGTTCTTC,CASSPRWTGPGLYNEQFF
TRBJ1-5,-,TRBV30,-,TGTGCCTGGAGTGGCCAGGGATATAGCAATCAGCCCCAGCATTTT,CAWSGQGYSNQPQHF
TRBJ2-7,-,TRBV5-1,-,TGCGCCAGCAGCCCCGAGTCGTCCTACGAGCAGTACTTC,CASSPESSYEQYF
TRBJ2-1,-,TRBV18,once,TGTGCCAGCTCACCACCGAAGGGCTGGGGTGATGAGCAGTTCTTC,CASSPPKGWGDEQFF
TRBJ2-2,-,TRBV9,-,TGTGCCAGCAGCGTAAAGGTATCCGGGGAGCTGTTTTTT,CASSVKVSGELFF
TRBJ2-3,-,TRBV15,-,TGTGCCACCAGCAGAGTCTCATTTCGACTAACAGATACGCAGTATTTT,CATSRVSFRLTDTQYF
TRBJ1-2,-,TRBV5-1,-,TGCGCCAGCAGCTTGGTGGGGGACTATGGCTACACCTTC,CASSLVGDYGYTF
TRBJ2-5,-,TRBV5-4,once,TGTGCCAGCAGCTTGGCCAAAGCAGGGCAAGAGACCCAGTACTTC,CASSLAKAGQETQYF
TRBJ1-5,-,TRBV7-3,few,TGTGCCAGCAGCTTACAGCCGGATCAGCCCCAGCATTTT,CASSLQPDQPQHF
TRBJ1-1,-,TRBV5-1,-,TGCGCCAGCAGCTTGGCAGCCGAGACTGAAGCTTTCTTT,CASSLAAETEAFF
TRBJ1-6,-,TRBV7-9,few,TGTGCCAGCAGCTTAGGAGGGGGTCAGAATTCACCCCTCCACTTT,CASSLGGGQNSPLHF
TRBJ1-5,-,TRBV15,-,TGTGCCACCAGCGATCAGCAGGGGACGCAGCCCCAGCATTTT,CATSDQQGTQPQHF
TRBJ1-1,-,TRBV4-1,once,TGCGCCAGCAGCCAAGTTGCGCCGGGCCAGAACACTGAAGCTTTCTTT,CASSQVAPGQNTEAFF
TRBJ2-7,-,TRBV20-1,-,TGCAGTGCTATCGGTCGGGTCGAGCAGTACTTC,CSAIGRVEQYF
TRBJ2-1,TRBD2,TRBV25-1,-,TGTGCCAGCACTCCTAGCGGGGGTATAACCTACAATGAGCAGTTCTTC,CASTPSGGITYNEQFF
TRBJ2-3,TRBD2,TRBV7-3,once,TGTGCCAGCAGTCGCACCCGGGGGGGCACAGATACGCAGTATTTT,CASSRTRGGTDTQYF
TRBJ2-2,TRBD2,TRBV5-1,once,TGCGCCAGCAGCTCCGGGACTAGCGGGAGTAGGAACACCGGGGAGCTGTTTTTT,CASSSGTSGSRNTGELFF
TRBJ2-7,-,TRBV18,few,TGTGCCAGCTCACCACCGAACAGGCACGAGCAGTACTTC,CASSPPNRHEQYF